This entry is about one T cell receptor (beta chain). From germline, CDR1 is KGHSH and CDR2 LQKENI. V was pared by 0 bases and J by 7 bases, with 9 bases between. There are 13 residues in the CDR3. The data belong to a study of blood T cell repertoires in COVID-19. Overall study context: Italy, Spain and the United States were the sources of the convalescent and acute COVID-19 samples.

The Seattle patients joined while their infection was active and were tracked longitudinally afterward. TCRdb's table, derived via immunoSEQ multiplex PCR, lists solely in-frame clones and lacks some. The sample yields 140,000 to 150,000 clones, around 84% seen once. The sample was peripheral blood. The V gene is TRBV18, the J gene TRBJ1-1; D remains ambiguous. The sequence came from a man aged 25 to 45 with COVID-19, enrolled during active disease. For the CDR3, the DNA is TGTGCCAGCTCACCACCGTTTGGCGGTGAAGCTTTCTTT. It is translated as CASSPPFGGEAFF.